These T cell receptor beta chains were read from a single sample in a study of blood T cell repertoires in COVID-19. Sequencing was performed with immunoSEQ multiplex PCR; in TCRdb, only in-frame clones are kept and a portion is missing. The data show about 52,000 clones, with about nine tenths seen just once and less than 15% held by the top ten. Source material: peripheral blood. The origin of the receptors is a man between 65 and 85 years old with acute or convalescent COVID-19. Each CDR3 is given with its conserved first and last residue. Fields, in order: clone size, D gene, V gene, CDR3 length, J gene, CDR3 protein, CDR3 DNA. D genes are given only for firm matches. Rows give clone size only sometimes, using once, few, many, or a class for an expanded clone.

once	TRBD1	TRBV6-2/TRBV6-3	17	TRBJ1-6	CASSPRGASSGNSPLHF	TGTGCCAGCAGCCCCAGGGGGGCCAGTTCGGGTAATTCACCCCTCCACTTT
NA	TRBD1	TRBV7-9	14	TRBJ2-3	CASSDRGSTDTQYF	TGTGCCAGCAGCGACAGGGGGAGCACAGATACGCAGTATTTT
few	NA	TRBV3-1/TRBV3-2	13	TRBJ2-1	CASRAGGGNEQFF	TGTGCCAGCAGGGCCGGTGGGGGGAATGAGCAGTTCTTC
NA	TRBD2	TRBV7-6	17	TRBJ2-5	CASSLAGTSGGAETQYF	TGTGCCAGCAGCTTAGCCGGGACTAGCGGGGGGGCGGAGACCCAGTACTTC
once	NA	TRBV7-3	13	TRBJ1-1	CASSLFGSTEAFF	TGTGCCAGCAGCTTGTTTGGGAGCACTGAAGCTTTCTTT
NA	NA	TRBV7-2	13	TRBJ2-2	CASSPRGSGELFF	TGTGCCAGCAGCCCAAGGGGTTCCGGGGAGCTGTTTTTT
NA	TRBD2	TRBV7-3	17	TRBJ2-1	CASSQGGLAGRYNEQFF	TGTGCCAGCAGCCAGGGAGGGCTAGCGGGTCGGTACAATGAGCAGTTCTTC
NA	NA	TRBV15	15	TRBJ1-5	CATSRDPGLGQPQHF	TGTGCCACCAGCAGAGATCCAGGGCTGGGCCAGCCCCAGCATTTT
NA	NA	TRBV6-2/TRBV6-3	13	TRBJ1-2	CASSLGANYGYTF	TGTGCCAGCAGCCTCGGAGCTAACTATGGCTACACCTTC
NA	NA	TRBV7-2	15	TRBJ2-7	CASSLDLTPTYEQYF	TGTGCCAGCAGCTTAGACTTGACTCCAACCTACGAGCAGTACTTC
few	NA	TRBV7-8	15	TRBJ2-7	CASSGRDRQRYEQYF	TGTGCCAGCAGCGGGAGGGACAGGCAGAGGTACGAGCAGTACTTC
NA	TRBD2	TRBV6-4	16	TRBJ2-1	CASRVASGSSYNEQFF	TGTGCCAGCAGAGTTGCTAGCGGGAGCTCCTACAATGAGCAGTTCTTC
NA	TRBD1	TRBV11-2	15	TRBJ2-1	CASSWRGTGGVEQFF	TGTGCCAGCAGCTGGAGGGGGACAGGGGGTGTTGAGCAGTTCTTC
NA	NA	TRBV27	14	TRBJ2-5	CASSYRDNQETQYF	TGTGCCAGCAGTTACCGGGACAATCAAGAGACCCAGTACTTC
NA	NA	TRBV3-1/TRBV3-2	11	TRBJ2-7	CASSSPDEQYF	TGTGCCAGCAGCTCCCCCGACGAGCAGTACTTC
NA	NA	TRBV19	14	TRBJ2-3	CASSIDPGTDTQYF	TGTGCCAGTAGTATAGATCCGGGCACAGATACGCAGTATTTT
NA	TRBD1	TRBV12-3/TRBV12-4	13	TRBJ1-3	CASTGTGIGTIYF	TGTGCCAGCACCGGGACAGGGATTGGCACCATATATTTT
NA	NA	TRBV2	15	TRBJ1-4	CASRNQAGSNEKLFF	TGTGCCAGCAGGAACCAGGCGGGTTCTAATGAAAAACTGTTTTTT
NA	TRBD2	TRBV6-5	14	TRBJ2-1	CASTGGDHPWEQFF	TGTGCCAGCACCGGGGGGGACCATCCTTGGGAGCAGTTCTTC
NA	NA	TRBV28	16	TRBJ1-5	CASRSSRTLLNQPQHF	TGTGCCAGCAGAAGCTCTCGGACACTCTTAAATCAGCCCCAGCATTTT
few	TRBD2	TRBV4-3	16	TRBJ2-3	CASSPGAGGVIDTQYF	TGCGCCAGCAGCCCAGGCGCGGGGGGGGTCATAGATACGCAGTATTTT
few	TRBD2	TRBV19	16	TRBJ2-2	CASSIHLAGGPGELFF	TGTGCCAGTAGTATTCATCTAGCGGGGGGTCCCGGGGAGCTGTTTTTT
NA	TRBD1	TRBV29-1	11	TRBJ1-4	CSVGTGEKLFF	TGCAGCGTTGGGACAGGTGAAAAACTGTTTTTT